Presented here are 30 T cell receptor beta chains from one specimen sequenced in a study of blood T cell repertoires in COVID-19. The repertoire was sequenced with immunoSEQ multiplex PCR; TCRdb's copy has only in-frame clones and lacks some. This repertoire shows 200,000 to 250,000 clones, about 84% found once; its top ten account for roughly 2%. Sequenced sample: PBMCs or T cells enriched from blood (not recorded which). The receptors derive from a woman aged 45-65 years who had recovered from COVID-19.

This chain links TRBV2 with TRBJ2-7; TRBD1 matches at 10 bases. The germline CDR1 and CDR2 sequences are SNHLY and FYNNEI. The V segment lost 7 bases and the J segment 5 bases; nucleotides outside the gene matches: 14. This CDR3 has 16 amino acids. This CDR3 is CASNTPRDRGGDEQYF. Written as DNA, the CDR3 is TGTGCCAGCAACACACCCCGGGACAGGGGCGGGGACGAGCAGTACTTC.

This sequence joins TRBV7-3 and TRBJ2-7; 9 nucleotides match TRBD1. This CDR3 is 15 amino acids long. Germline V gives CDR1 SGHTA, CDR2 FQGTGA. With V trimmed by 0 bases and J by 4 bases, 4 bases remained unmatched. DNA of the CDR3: TGTGCCAGCAGCTTAACCGGGACAGGGAAATACGAGCAGTACTTC. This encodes CASSLTGTGKYEQYF.

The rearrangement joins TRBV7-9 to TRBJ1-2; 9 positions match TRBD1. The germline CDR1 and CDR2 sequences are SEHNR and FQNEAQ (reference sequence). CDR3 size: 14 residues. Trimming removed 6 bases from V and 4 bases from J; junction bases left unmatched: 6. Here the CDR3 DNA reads TGTGCCAGCAGGGACAGGGGACAGCGCTATGGCTACACCTTC. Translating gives CASRDRGQRYGYTF. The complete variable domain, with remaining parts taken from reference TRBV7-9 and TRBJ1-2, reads DTGVSQNPRHKITKRGQNVTFRCDPISEHNRLYWYRQTLGQGPEFLTYFQNEAQLEKSRLLSDRFSAERPKGSFSTLEIQRTEQGDSAMYLCASRDRGQRYGYTFGSGTRLTVV.

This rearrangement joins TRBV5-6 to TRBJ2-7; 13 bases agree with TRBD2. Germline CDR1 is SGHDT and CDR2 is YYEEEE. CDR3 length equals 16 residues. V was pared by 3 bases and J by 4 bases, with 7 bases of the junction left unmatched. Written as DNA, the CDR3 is TGTGCCAGCAGCTGGGGACTAGCGGGGTTAGGGTACGAGCAGTACTTC. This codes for CASSWGLAGLGYEQYF.

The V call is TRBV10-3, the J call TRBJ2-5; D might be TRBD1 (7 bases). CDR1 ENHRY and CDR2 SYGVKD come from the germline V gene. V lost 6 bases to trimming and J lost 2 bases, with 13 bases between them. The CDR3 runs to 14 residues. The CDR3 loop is CAIREGAGQETQYF. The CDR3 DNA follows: TGTGCCATCAGGGAGGGGGCAGGGCAAGAGACCCAGTACTTC.

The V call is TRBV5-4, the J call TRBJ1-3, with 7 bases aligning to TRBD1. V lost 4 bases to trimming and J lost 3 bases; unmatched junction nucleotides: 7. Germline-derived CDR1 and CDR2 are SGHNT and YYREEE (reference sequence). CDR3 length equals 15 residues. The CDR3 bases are TGTGCCAGCAGCCGTGAGACAGGGTTTGGAAACACCATATATTTT. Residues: CASSRETGFGNTIYF.

The chain's CDR3 is CASSFLGQGKETQYF. In DNA form, the CDR3 reads TGTGCCAGCAGTTTCCTGGGCCAGGGTAAAGAGACCCAGTACTTC. The chain employs TRBV28 and TRBJ2-5, with D possibly TRBD1 on 5 matching bases. The CDR3 has 15 amino acids. Per the germline V gene, CDR1 is MDHEN and CDR2 is SYDVKM. Trimming shortened V by 3 bases and J by 3 bases, and 14 bases separated the two germline ends.

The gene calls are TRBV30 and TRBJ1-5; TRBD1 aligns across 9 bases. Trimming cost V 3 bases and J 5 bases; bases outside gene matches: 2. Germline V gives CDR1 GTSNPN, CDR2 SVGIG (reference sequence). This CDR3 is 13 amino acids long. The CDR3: CAWRGDRDQPQHF. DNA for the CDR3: TGTGCCTGGAGGGGGGACAGGGATCAGCCCCAGCATTTT.

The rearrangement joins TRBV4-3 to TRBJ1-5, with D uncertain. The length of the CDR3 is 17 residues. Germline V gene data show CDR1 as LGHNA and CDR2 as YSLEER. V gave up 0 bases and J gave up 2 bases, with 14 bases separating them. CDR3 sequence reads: CASSQDYRKLGNQPQHF. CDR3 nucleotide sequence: TGCGCCAGCAGCCAAGATTATCGTAAACTGGGCAATCAGCCCCAGCATTTT.

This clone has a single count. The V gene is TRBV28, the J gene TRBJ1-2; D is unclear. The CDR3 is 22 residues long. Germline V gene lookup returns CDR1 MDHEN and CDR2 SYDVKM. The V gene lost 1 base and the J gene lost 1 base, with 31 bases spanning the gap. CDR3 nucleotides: TGTGCCAGCAGTTTATTGCTTGACCGTCGGGAGGCGACCTCATCTTTTAACTATGGCTACACCTTC. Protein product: CASSLLLDRREATSSFNYGYTF.

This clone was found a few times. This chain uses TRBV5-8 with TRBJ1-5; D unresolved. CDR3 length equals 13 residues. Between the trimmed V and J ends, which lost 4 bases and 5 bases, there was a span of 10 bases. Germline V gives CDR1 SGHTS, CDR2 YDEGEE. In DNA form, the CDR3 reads TGTGCCAGCAGCACGGGATTTTATCAGCCCCAGCATTTT. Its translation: CASSTGFYQPQHF.

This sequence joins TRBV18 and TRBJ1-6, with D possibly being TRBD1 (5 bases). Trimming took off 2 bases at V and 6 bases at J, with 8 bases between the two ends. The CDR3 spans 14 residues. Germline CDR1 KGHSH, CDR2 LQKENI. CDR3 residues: CASSPGAINSPLHF. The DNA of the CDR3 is TGTGCCAGCTCACCAGGGGCGATTAATTCACCCCTCCACTTT.

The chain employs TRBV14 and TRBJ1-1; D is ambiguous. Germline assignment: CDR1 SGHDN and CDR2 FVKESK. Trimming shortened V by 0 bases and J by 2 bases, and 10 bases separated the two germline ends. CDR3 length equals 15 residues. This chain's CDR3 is CASSQDIYKNTEAFF. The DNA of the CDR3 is TGTGCCAGCAGCCAAGATATTTATAAAAACACTGAAGCTTTCTTT.

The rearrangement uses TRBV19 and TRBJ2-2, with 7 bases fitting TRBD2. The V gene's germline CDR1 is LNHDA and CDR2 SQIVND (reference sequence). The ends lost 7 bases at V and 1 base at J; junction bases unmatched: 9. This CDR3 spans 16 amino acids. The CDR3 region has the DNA TGTGCCAGTATGAGGTCGGCTAGCGGGAACACCGGGGAGCTGTTTTTT. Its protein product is CASMRSASGNTGELFF.

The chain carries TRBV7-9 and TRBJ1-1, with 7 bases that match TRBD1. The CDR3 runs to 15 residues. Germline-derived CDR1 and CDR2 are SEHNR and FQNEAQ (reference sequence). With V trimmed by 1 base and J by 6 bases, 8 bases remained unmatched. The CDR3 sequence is CASSLGAGGRSEAFF. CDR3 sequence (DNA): TGTGCCAGCAGCTTAGGGGCAGGGGGACGCTCTGAAGCTTTCTTT.

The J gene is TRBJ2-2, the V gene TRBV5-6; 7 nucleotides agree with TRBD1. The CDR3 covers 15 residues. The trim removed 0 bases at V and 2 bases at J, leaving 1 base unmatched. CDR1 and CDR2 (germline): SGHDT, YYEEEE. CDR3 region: CASSLGTGNTGELFF. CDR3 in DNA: TGTGCCAGCAGCTTGGGGACAGGAAACACCGGGGAGCTGTTTTTT.

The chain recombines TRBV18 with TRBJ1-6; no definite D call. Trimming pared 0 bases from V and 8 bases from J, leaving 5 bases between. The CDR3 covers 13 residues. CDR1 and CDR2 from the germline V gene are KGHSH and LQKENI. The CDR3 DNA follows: TGTGCCAGCTCACCACCAGCCGATTCACCCCTCCACTTT. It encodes CASSPPADSPLHF.

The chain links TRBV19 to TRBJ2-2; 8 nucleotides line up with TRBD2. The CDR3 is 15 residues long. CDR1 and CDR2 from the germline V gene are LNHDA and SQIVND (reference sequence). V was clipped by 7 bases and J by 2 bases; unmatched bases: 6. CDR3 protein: CASTSSGRNTGELFF. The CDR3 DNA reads TGTGCCAGTACCTCGAGCGGGAGAAACACCGGGGAGCTGTTTTTT. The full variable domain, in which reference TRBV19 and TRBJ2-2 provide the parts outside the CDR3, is DGGITQSPKYLFRKEGQNVTLSCEQNLNHDAMYWYRQDPGQGLRLIYYSQIVNDFQKGDIAEGYSVSREKKESFPLTVTSAQKNPTAFYLCASTSSGRNTGELFFGEGSRLTVL.

In DNA form, the CDR3 reads TGTGCCAGCAGTGAAGGCGACCTGGCGGACTATGGCTACACCTTC. Its translation: CASSEGDLADYGYTF. The V call is TRBV6-1, the J call TRBJ1-2; the D is unclear. Trimming took off 1 base at V and 3 bases at J, with 12 bases between the two ends. The length of the CDR3 is 15 residues. In germline, CDR1 is MNHNS, CDR2 SASEGT.

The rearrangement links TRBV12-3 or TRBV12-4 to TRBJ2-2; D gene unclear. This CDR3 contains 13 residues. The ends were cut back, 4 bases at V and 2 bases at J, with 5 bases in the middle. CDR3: CASSYSNTGELFF. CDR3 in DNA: TGTGCCAGCAGTTATAGTAACACCGGGGAGCTGTTTTTT.

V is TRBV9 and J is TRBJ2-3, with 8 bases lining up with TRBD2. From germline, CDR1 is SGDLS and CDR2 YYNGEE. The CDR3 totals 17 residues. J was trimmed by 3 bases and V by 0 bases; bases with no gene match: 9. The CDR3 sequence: CASSVAGLGLGTDTQYF. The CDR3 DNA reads TGTGCCAGCAGCGTAGCGGGACTAGGTTTAGGGACAGATACGCAGTATTTT.

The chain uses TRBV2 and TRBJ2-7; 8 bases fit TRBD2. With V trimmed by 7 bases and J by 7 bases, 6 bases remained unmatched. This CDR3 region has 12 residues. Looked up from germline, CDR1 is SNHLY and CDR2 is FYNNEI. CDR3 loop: CASIGRAGEQYF. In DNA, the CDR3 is TGTGCCAGCATCGGGAGGGCCGGGGAGCAGTACTTC.

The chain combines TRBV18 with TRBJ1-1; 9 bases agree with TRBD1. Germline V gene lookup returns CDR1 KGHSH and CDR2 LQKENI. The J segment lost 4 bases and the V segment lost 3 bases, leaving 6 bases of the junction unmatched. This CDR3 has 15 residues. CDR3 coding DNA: TGTGCCAGCTCACCGGGACAGGGTTTCGGCACTGAAGCTTTCTTT. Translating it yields CASSPGQGFGTEAFF.

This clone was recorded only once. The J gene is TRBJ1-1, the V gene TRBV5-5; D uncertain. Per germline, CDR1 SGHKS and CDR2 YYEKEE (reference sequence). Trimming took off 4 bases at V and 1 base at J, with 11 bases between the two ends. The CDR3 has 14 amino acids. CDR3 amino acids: CASSPKPWNTEAFF. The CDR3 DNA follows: TGTGCCAGCAGCCCTAAACCCTGGAACACTGAAGCTTTCTTT.

CDR3 sequence: CSVGASGSSYNEQFF. DNA for the CDR3: TGCAGCGTTGGGGCTAGCGGGAGCTCCTACAATGAGCAGTTCTTC. The V call is TRBV29-1, the J call TRBJ2-1; 10 nucleotides align to TRBD2. V was pared by 4 bases and J by 0 bases, with 3 bases of the junction left unmatched. CDR3 length: 15 residues. Looked up from germline, CDR1 is SQVTM and CDR2 is ANQGSEA.

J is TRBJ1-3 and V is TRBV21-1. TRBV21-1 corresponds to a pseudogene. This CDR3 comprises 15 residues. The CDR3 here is CASPGVDSSGNTIYF. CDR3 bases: TGTGCCAGCCCGGGTGTCGATAGCTCTGGAAACACCATATATTTT.

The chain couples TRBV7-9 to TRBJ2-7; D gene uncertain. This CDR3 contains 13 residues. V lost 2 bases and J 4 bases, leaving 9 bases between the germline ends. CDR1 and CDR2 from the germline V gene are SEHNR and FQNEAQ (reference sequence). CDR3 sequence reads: CASSLFAAYEQYF. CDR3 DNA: TGTGCCAGCAGCTTATTCGCGGCTTACGAGCAGTACTTC.

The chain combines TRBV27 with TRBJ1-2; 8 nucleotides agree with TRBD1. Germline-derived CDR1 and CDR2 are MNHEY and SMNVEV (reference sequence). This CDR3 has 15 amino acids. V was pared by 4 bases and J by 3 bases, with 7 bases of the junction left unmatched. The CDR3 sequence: CASSSAGGEHYGYTF. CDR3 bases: TGTGCCAGCAGTTCGGCAGGGGGCGAGCACTATGGCTACACCTTC.

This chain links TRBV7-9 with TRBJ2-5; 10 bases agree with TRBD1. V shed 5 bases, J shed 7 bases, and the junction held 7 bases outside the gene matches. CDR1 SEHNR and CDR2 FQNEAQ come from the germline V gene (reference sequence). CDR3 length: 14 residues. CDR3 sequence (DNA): TGTGCCAGCAGCCCAGGACAGGGGGTATGGACCCAGTACTTC. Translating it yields CASSPGQGVWTQYF.

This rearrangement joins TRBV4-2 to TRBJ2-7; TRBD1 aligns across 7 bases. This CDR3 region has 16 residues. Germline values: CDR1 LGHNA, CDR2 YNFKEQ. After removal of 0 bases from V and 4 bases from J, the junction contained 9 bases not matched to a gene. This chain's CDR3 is CASSQDQGVQGYEQYF. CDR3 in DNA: TGTGCCAGCAGCCAAGATCAGGGGGTACAAGGGTACGAGCAGTACTTC.